These 27 T cell receptor beta chains came from one sample sequenced in a study of T cell responses to AZD1222 COVID-19 vaccine. Repertoires were generated with immunoSEQ multiplex PCR, while TCRdb's copy carries only in-frame clones and drops some. The sample contains approximately 77,000 clones, roughly nine tenths of which appear only once. The sequencing used peripheral blood, collected 28 days after the second AZD1222 dose. These receptors were collected from an adult who received the AZD1222 COVID-19 vaccine.

The genes are TRBV4-1 and TRBJ1-4; 7 bases match TRBD1. The V segment lost 0 bases and the J segment 9 bases; nucleotides outside the gene matches: 7. CDR1 and CDR2 (germline): MGHRA, YSYEKL. The CDR3 consists of 15 residues. The CDR3 DNA sequence: TGCGCCAGCAGCCAAGATTCGGAACAGGGGAAAAAACTGTTTTTT. It codes for CASSQDSEQGKKLFF.

V usage is TRBV27 and J usage is TRBJ2-4, with D unresolved. CDR1 and CDR2 (germline): MNHEY, SMNVEV (reference sequence). There are 14 residues in the CDR3. V lost 8 bases, J lost 3 bases, and 14 bases lay in between. The CDR3 spells CASAVGGYKNIQYF. The CDR3 DNA reads as TGTGCCAGCGCCGTTGGCGGCTACAAAAACATTCAGTACTTC.

The chain combines TRBV28 with TRBJ1-2; D perhaps matches TRBD1 (5 bases). The CDR3 length is 14 residues. Trimming removed 7 bases from V and 5 bases from J, with 17 bases in between. The V gene's germline CDR1 is MDHEN and CDR2 SYDVKM. CDR3 protein: CASISPGQTYGYTF. The CDR3 DNA reads TGTGCCAGCATCTCTCCGGGGCAGACTTATGGCTACACCTTC.

This clone has more than one count but fewer than ten. This chain joins TRBV4-1 and TRBJ2-1; possibly TRBD2 for D (5 bases). The V gene lost 0 bases and the J gene lost 4 bases, with 16 bases spanning the gap. The CDR3 is 17 amino acids. Germline loops: CDR1 MGHRA, CDR2 YSYEKL. CDR3 DNA sequence: TGCGCCAGCAGCCAAGATTCGTTCTACAGCGGATACAATGAGCAGTTCTTC. The encoded protein is CASSQDSFYSGYNEQFF.

The V and J genes are TRBV15 and TRBJ2-5; 10 bases are shared with TRBD2. The CDR3 loop spans 18 amino acids. With V trimmed by 0 bases and J by 4 bases, 11 bases remained unmatched. The germline CDR1 and CDR2 sequences are LNHNV and YYDKDF (reference sequence). The DNA for the CDR3 is TGTGCCACCAGCAGAGAGGGTTACGGCGGACTAGCGGTAGAGACCCAGTACTTC. Its translation is CATSREGYGGLAVETQYF.

V is TRBV27 and J is TRBJ2-7; 9 bases are shared with TRBD2. Germline V lookup: CDR1 MNHEY, CDR2 SMNVEV (reference sequence). The length of the CDR3 is 15 residues. V shed 5 bases, J shed 6 bases, and the junction held 11 bases outside the gene matches. The CDR3 reads CASSPIAGVSVEQYF. The CDR3 region has the DNA TGTGCCAGCAGTCCCATAGCGGGAGTGTCAGTCGAGCAGTACTTC.

This chain links TRBV5-1 with TRBJ2-7; possibly TRBD2 for D (5 bases). Germline assignment: CDR1 SGHRS and CDR2 YFSETQ. CDR3 length: 14 amino acids. The ends were cut back, 2 bases at V and 6 bases at J, with 15 bases in the middle. CDR3 protein: CASSFGVPLLEQYF. CDR3 DNA sequence: TGCGCCAGCAGCTTCGGGGTACCCCTCCTCGAGCAGTACTTC.

In this sample, this clone turned up a few times. The CDR3 region is CASSLGAGEVNTEAFF. The CDR3 bases are TGTGCCAGCAGCTTGGGCGCGGGGGAAGTGAACACTGAAGCTTTCTTT. This rearrangement joins TRBV5-4 to TRBJ1-1; a weak D match, TRBD1 (5 bases). CDR3 length: 16 amino acids. Trimming removed 0 bases at V and 0 bases at J, with 12 bases between. Looked up from germline, CDR1 is SGHNT and CDR2 is YYREEE (reference sequence).

This rearrangement joins TRBV27 to TRBJ2-7, with 11 bases lining up with TRBD2. The CDR3 extends over 14 amino acids. J was trimmed by 7 bases and V by 8 bases; bases with no gene match: 10. Germline values: CDR1 MNHEY, CDR2 SMNVEV (reference sequence). The CDR3 bases are TGTGCCAGCCAGAAAACTAGCGGGAGTAGTGAGCAGTACTTC. This translates into CASQKTSGSSEQYF.

In nucleotides, the CDR3 is TGCGCCAGCAGCGTGGACAGTAACTATGGCTACACCTTC. Its protein is CASSVDSNYGYTF. This chain joins TRBV5-1 and TRBJ1-2; D possibly corresponds to TRBD1 (6 bases). Germline CDR1 is SGHRS and CDR2 is YFSETQ. This CDR3 is 13 amino acids long. Between the trimmed V and J ends, which lost 4 bases and 1 base, there was a span of 8 bases.

The V gene is TRBV6-2 or TRBV6-3, the J gene TRBJ1-2, with TRBD1 identical over 9 bases. V shed 2 bases, J shed 6 bases, and the junction held 10 bases outside the gene matches. Germline V lookup: CDR1 MNHEY, CDR2 SVGEGT. CDR3 length equals 16 residues. CDR3 sequence: CASSYLGQGHRNGYTF. CDR3 DNA: TGTGCCAGCAGTTACCTGGGACAGGGCCATCGAAATGGCTACACCTTC.

The J gene is TRBJ2-5, the V gene TRBV4-3, with D tentatively TRBD2 (6 bases). The CDR3 contains 14 residues. The ends were cut back, 8 bases at V and 5 bases at J, with 18 bases in the middle. The germline CDR1 and CDR2 sequences are LGHNA and YSLEER. The chain's CDR3 is CASGRGGASETQYF. CDR3 DNA sequence: TGCGCCAGCGGAAGAGGAGGGGCGTCGGAGACCCAGTACTTC.

V is TRBV5-1 and J is TRBJ1-6, with TRBD1 matching 7 bases. The CDR3 length is 15 residues. After removal of 4 bases from V and 7 bases from J, the junction contained 8 bases not matched to a gene. CDR1 and CDR2 from the germline V gene are SGHRS and YFSETQ. The CDR3 sequence: CASSPTTGMNSPLHF. The DNA of the CDR3 is TGCGCCAGCAGCCCCACGACAGGGATGAATTCACCCCTCCACTTT.

V and J are TRBV9 and TRBJ2-2, with 8 nucleotides matching TRBD1. CDR1 and CDR2 (germline): SGDLS, YYNGEE. The CDR3 spans 17 residues. V was pared by 0 bases and J by 3 bases, with 7 bases of the junction left unmatched. The CDR3: CASSVVGQGADTGELFF. DNA for the CDR3: TGTGCCAGCAGCGTAGTCGGGCAGGGGGCCGACACCGGGGAGCTGTTTTTT. The full variable domain, its missing parts supplied by reference TRBV9 and TRBJ2-2, is DSGVTQTPKHLITATGQRVTLRCSPRSGDLSVYWYQQSLDQGLQFLIQYYNGEERAKGNILERFSAQQFPDLHSELNLSSLELGDSALYFCASSVVGQGADTGELFFGEGSRLTVL.

This sequence joins TRBV5-6 and TRBJ2-3; 11 bases align to TRBD2. This CDR3 region has 14 residues. CDR1 is SGHDT and CDR2 is YYEEEE in the germline V gene. The trim removed 7 bases at V and 6 bases at J, leaving 7 bases unmatched. CDR3 DNA sequence: TGTGCCAGCCGCAGACTAGCGGGGCCGGATACGCAGTATTTT. Translated: CASRRLAGPDTQYF.

This chain connects TRBV9 to TRBJ2-5; 11 bases are a match to TRBD1. V lost 4 bases to trimming and J lost 7 bases; unmatched junction nucleotides: 9. Per germline, CDR1 SGDLS and CDR2 YYNGEE. The CDR3 totals 15 residues. The CDR3: CASSLRTGGGVTQYF. CDR3 in DNA: TGTGCCAGCAGCCTCCGGACAGGGGGCGGCGTGACCCAGTACTTC.

The rearrangement joins TRBV27 to TRBJ1-1; 7 bases are shared with TRBD1. The CDR3 is 14 residues long. The germline gives CDR1 MNHEY, CDR2 SMNVEV (reference sequence). Trimming at V came to 6 bases and at J to 3 bases, leaving 7 bases not matched to a gene. This CDR3 reads CASRYDRAHTEAFF. CDR3 coding DNA: TGTGCCAGCAGATATGACAGGGCGCACACTGAAGCTTTCTTT.

V usage is TRBV12-3 or TRBV12-4 and J usage is TRBJ1-1; D ambiguous. The CDR3 covers 13 residues. Trimming left V 7 bases short and J 4 bases short, with 13 bases between. The CDR3 region has the DNA TGTGCCAGCACCCGGGATCGGCTCACTGAAGCTTTCTTT. Translating gives CASTRDRLTEAFF.

Here the CDR3 DNA reads TGTGCCAGCAGTGACTCGCGGGAAGGTGCAGATACGCAGTATTTT. It is translated as CASSDSREGADTQYF. The genes are TRBV6-4 and TRBJ2-3; possibly TRBD2 for D (6 bases). The V end was cut by 0 bases, the J end by 4 bases, with 11 bases between. The CDR3 has 15 amino acids. From germline, CDR1 is MRHNA and CDR2 SNTAGT.

The chain uses TRBV7-8 and TRBJ1-2, with D unclear. This CDR3 is built from 14 residues. The V gene lost 5 bases and the J gene lost 7 bases, with 17 bases spanning the gap. Germline V gene data show CDR1 as SGHVS and CDR2 as FQNEAQ. CDR3 in DNA: TGTGCCAGCAGCCGAGACACGAGGTATGGTGGCTACACCTTC. Protein: CASSRDTRYGGYTF.

The J gene is TRBJ2-5, the V gene TRBV3-1 (or the pseudogene TRBV3-2); 7 bases align to TRBD2. J lost 4 bases, V lost 4 bases, and 3 bases had no gene match. The germline gives CDR1 LGHDT, CDR2 YNNKEL (reference sequence). CDR3 size: 13 residues. CDR3 nucleotides: TGTGCCAGCAGCCCGACTAGCAGAGAGACCCAGTACTTC. Its translation: CASSPTSRETQYF.

For the CDR3, the DNA is TGTGCCAGCAGCTTGGGGGGGCGGGTCGTAGATACGCAGTATTTT. Amino acids: CASSLGGRVVDTQYF. The chain uses TRBV7-2 and TRBJ2-3; TRBD2 might be the D (7 bases). Trimming stripped 3 bases from V and 5 bases from J, with 15 bases between. CDR1 is SGHTA and CDR2 is FQGNSA in the germline V gene. The CDR3 runs 15 residues.

The chain links TRBV18 to TRBJ1-5, with a weak D call TRBD1 (5 bases). V was pared by 3 bases and J by 4 bases, with 10 bases between. CDR1 is KGHSH and CDR2 is LQKENI in the germline V gene. This CDR3 has 14 residues. The CDR3 protein is CASSPRDGNQPQHF. CDR3 DNA sequence: TGTGCCAGCTCACCCCGGGACGGGAATCAGCCCCAGCATTTT.

The chain uses TRBV19 and TRBJ1-2; the D gene is possibly TRBD1 (5 bases). This CDR3 has 12 residues. From germline, CDR1 is LNHDA and CDR2 SQIVND (reference sequence). Trimming stripped 9 bases from V and 4 bases from J, with 12 bases between. This chain's CDR3 is CASRGGSYGYTF. CDR3 bases: TGTGCCAGCCGGGGCGGTAGCTATGGCTACACCTTC.

This chain uses TRBV6-2 or TRBV6-3 with TRBJ2-1, with D perhaps TRBD1 (5 bases). Germline CDR1 is MNHEY and CDR2 is SVGEGT. The length of the CDR3 is 13 residues. Trimming took off 5 bases at V and 6 bases at J, with 11 bases between the two ends. CDR3 sequence (DNA): TGTGCCAGCAGTCTTCAGGGTATCAATGAGCAGTTCTTC. Its translation is CASSLQGINEQFF.

The V gene is TRBV11-2, the J gene TRBJ2-7; TRBD2 agrees at 7 bases. The CDR3 sequence is 16 residues long. CDR1 and CDR2 (germline): SGHAT, FQNNGV. Trimming took 0 bases from V and 5 from J; bases not matched to a gene: 10. The CDR3, as DNA: TGTGCCAGCAGCTTAGATAGGGCTAGCGGCGTGAACGAGCAGTACTTC. Amino acid sequence: CASSLDRASGVNEQYF.

As to this clone: Other DNA sequences of this sample code for an identical CDR3. The chain joins TRBV28 to TRBJ2-6; D not resolved. V was cut by 3 bases and J by 0 bases, with 6 bases left in between. Looked up from germline, CDR1 is MDHEN and CDR2 is SYDVKM. This CDR3 is 15 amino acids long. CDR3: CASSFSSSGANVLTF. DNA of the CDR3: TGTGCCAGCAGTTTCAGTAGCTCTGGGGCCAACGTCCTGACTTTC.